This T cell receptor (beta chain) derives from a study of blood T cells in healthy people across ages. Trimming took 5 bases from V and 3 from J; bases not matched to a gene: 4. Looked up from germline, CDR1 is SNHLY and CDR2 is FYNNEI. CDR3 length: 15 residues. About this clonotype itself: Its antigen is as yet unknown. This may stem from a read error, because a much larger clone lies one nucleotide away.

Using a J-beta primer mix together with a sample-barcoded 5' primer, a second PCR was run for about 6 to 11 cycles. TCRdb called the 5' RACE reads again in MiXCR, with one record for every CDR3 protein. The table records about 670,000 distinct CDR3 sequences, over 40% of them present only once. Regarding the study as a whole: A roughly linear age-dependent decrease characterized TCR beta diversity per million T cells. Donor CMV infection status was unknown, possibly confounding age-related changes in expanded clonotypes. A greater number of naive CD4+ cells and higher diversity distinguished long-lived donors from aged donors.

This TCR was sampled from an elderly woman in good health. The sample comprised blood. J is TRBJ2-1 and V is TRBV2; 10 bases align to TRBD2. CDR3 residues: CASSRASGSYNEQFF. For the CDR3, the DNA is TGTGCCAGCAGTCGGGCTAGCGGGAGCTACAATGAGCAGTTCTTC.